This TCR beta chain derives from a study of CD8 T cells in ankylosing spondylitis. For this clonotype: Its target is not known.

TCRdb used MiXCR to reprocess the 5' RACE reads, holding one entry per CDR3 protein. The data contain about 540,000 distinct CDR3 sequences, roughly 12% of them singletons. The CDR3 covers 15 residues. Germline V CDR1 and CDR2: KGHDR, SFDVKD. The ends were cut back, 6 bases at V and 0 bases at J, with 11 bases in the middle. Findings of the study overall: Characteristic of ankylosing spondylitis blood, it appeared, was a TCR beta motif comprising roughly eight highly homologous variants.

The TCR comes from a male donor with ankylosing spondylitis. The sequenced material came from blood, either unsorted or a sorted T cell fraction (not recorded which). The chain joins TRBV24-1 to TRBJ2-1; weak D call: TRBD1 (6 bases). This chain's CDR3 is CATSSTGSSYNEQFF. The CDR3, as DNA: TGTGCCACCAGTTCCACAGGGAGCTCCTACAATGAGCAGTTCTTC.